This T cell receptor beta chain was sequenced for a study of PD-L1 blockade in urothelial cancer. Study as a whole: Males with bladder-origin urothelial cancer made up about 85% of the roughly 29 patients.

The table came from immunoSEQ multiplex PCR; TCRdb's copy has only in-frame clones and leaves some out. The repertoire includes approximately 52,000 clones, about 85% of them detected once, and approximately 14% sits in the top ten. In its sample, this clone was seen a few times. What it recognizes is unknown. Time point noted: pretreatment peripheral blood. Pretreatment and on-treatment blood mononuclear cell samples were taken, totaling between 1 and 8 time points per patient. Study findings and constraints: Pretreatment TCR clonality in blood under the median foretold superior survival. Durable-benefit patients expanded tumor-associated blood clones more at 3 weeks.

The sequenced sample was PBMCs, obtained around atezolizumab (anti-PD-L1) treatment. The TCR comes from a man between 65 and 85 years old with urothelial cancer.

CDR3 in DNA: TGTGCCAGCAGTCCCACGACCGGGAGCAATCAGCCCCAGCATTTT. Protein: CASSPTTGSNQPQHF. V is TRBV28 and J is TRBJ1-5; no reliable D call. V dropped 5 bases and J dropped 1 base, with 12 bases sitting between them. CDR1 MDHEN and CDR2 SYDVKM come from the germline V gene. There are 15 residues in the CDR3.